This T cell receptor beta chain is drawn from a study of blood T cell repertoires in COVID-19. The overall study: Specimens from acute and convalescent COVID-19 originated in the United States, Italy and Spain. T cells, B-cell-depleted T cells, or PBMCs provided the cDNA or gDNA that served as material.

There are 15 residues in the CDR3. Germline loops: CDR1 LNHDA, CDR2 SQIVND (reference sequence). V lost 5 bases to trimming and J lost 4 bases, with 18 bases between them. In the authors' methods: Amplified reference gene primers provided the basis for estimating nucleated cell counts. Assay used: immunoSEQ multiplex PCR; TCRdb lists only in-frame clones, some missing. Clonal size and the V and J genes are those of that table, whereas D and trimming came from the DNA. The sample has a few hundred thousand clones, approximately 84% seen once. This clonotype was sampled from a man in his forties or fifties who had recovered from COVID-19. This chain connects TRBV19 to TRBJ2-7; TRBD1 might be the D (5 bases). The sequencing sample was made of peripheral blood. CDR3 sequence (DNA): TGTGCCAGTAGTTTCCAGGGCCAACTCAGTTACGAGCAGTACTTC. It codes for CASSFQGQLSYEQYF. Looking up the rest from reference TRBV19 and TRBJ2-7 gives the full variable domain: DGGITQSPKYLFRKEGQNVTLSCEQNLNHDAMYWYRQDPGQGLRLIYYSQIVNDFQKGDIAEGYSVSREKKESFPLTVTSAQKNPTAFYLCASSFQGQLSYEQYFGPGTRLTVT.